Listed here are 30 T cell receptor beta chains from one sample, sequenced in a study of memory CD4+ T cells and cytomegalovirus serostatus. The repertoire was sequenced with immunoSEQ multiplex PCR; TCRdb's copy has only in-frame clones and lacks some. Seen here are 50,000 to 65,000 clones, roughly four fifths observed once, and the top ten hold almost 0.9%. The sort gate was single viable CD3+CD4+CD8-CD45RO+ cells for memory CD4+ T cells. Sequencing was performed on memory CD4+ T cells from blood. These receptors all stem from an adult in good health and CMV-seronegative.

The CDR3 region has the DNA TGCGCCAGCAGCCAAGAAGTATATCGACAGGGGCAGAGGAATGGCTACACCTTC. Encoded protein: CASSQEVYRQGQRNGYTF. V is TRBV4-1 and J is TRBJ1-2; 8 positions agree with TRBD1. Germline V CDR1 and CDR2: MGHRA, YSYEKL. The V and J ends lost 0 bases and 6 bases, in that order; junction bases with no gene match: 15. The CDR3 has 18 residues.

CDR3 protein: CASSYSNEQYF. CDR3 sequence (DNA): TGTGCCAGCAGTTACTCGAATGAGCAGTACTTC. The chain carries TRBV6-5 and TRBJ2-7; D not resolved. From germline, CDR1 is MNHEY and CDR2 SVGAGI. V was cut by 0 bases and J by 7 bases, with 4 bases left in between. CDR3 size: 11 residues.

This clone was counted between two and nine times. J is TRBJ1-5 and V is TRBV19; tentatively, D is TRBD1 (6 bases). CDR1 and CDR2 (germline): LNHDA, SQIVND (reference sequence). Trimming stripped 8 bases from V and 0 bases from J, with 17 bases between. The CDR3 loop spans 16 amino acids. CDR3 in DNA: TGTGCCAGTCTACTAGGAGGGGGGAGTAGCAATCAGCCCCAGCATTTT. This codes for CASLLGGGSSNQPQHF.

This clone is labeled as medium-sized. The chain carries TRBV5-1 and TRBJ2-7; 11 nucleotides align to TRBD2. The length of the CDR3 is 14 residues. Losses at the gene ends were 5 bases for V and 3 bases for J; bases not matched to a gene: 4. Per germline, CDR1 SGHRS and CDR2 YFSETQ. CDR3 sequence: CASRTGLAVYEQYF. For the CDR3, the DNA is TGCGCCAGCAGGACGGGACTAGCGGTCTACGAGCAGTACTTC.

The chain uses TRBV5-1 and TRBJ2-1, with D perhaps assigned TRBD1 or TRBD2 (5 bases each). The CDR3 has 14 amino acids. The V and J ends lost 4 bases and 6 bases respectively, with 14 bases between them. From germline, CDR1 is SGHRS and CDR2 YFSETQ. DNA for the CDR3: TGCGCCAGCAGCGCCGGGACCTATTTCAATGAGCAGTTCTTC. Residues: CASSAGTYFNEQFF.

This chain joins TRBV5-5 and TRBJ1-2; D gene ambiguous. Germline V gene data show CDR1 as SGHKS and CDR2 as YYEKEE (reference sequence). This CDR3 region has 12 residues. Deletions cut 0 bases from V and 3 bases from J, with 3 bases between. CDR3 bases: TGTGCCAGCAGCTTGGATGACTATGGCTACACCTTC. Encoded protein: CASSLDDYGYTF. The full variable domain, in which reference TRBV5-5 and TRBJ1-2 provide the parts outside the CDR3, is DAGVTQSPTHLIKTRGQQVTLRCSPISGHKSVSWYQQVLGQGPQFIFQYYEKEERGRGNFPDRFSARQFPNYSSELNVNALLLGDSALYLCASSLDDYGYTFGSGTRLTVV.

The chain has TRBV6-5 and TRBJ2-7; D ambiguous. This CDR3 is 15 amino acids long. V dropped 0 bases and J dropped 3 bases, with 12 bases sitting between them. Germline assignment: CDR1 MNHEY and CDR2 SVGAGI. The CDR3 loop is CASSYSILGHYEQYF. The CDR3 DNA reads as TGTGCCAGCAGTTACTCGATCCTAGGGCACTACGAGCAGTACTTC.

Here the CDR3 DNA reads TGTGCCTGGAGCACCGGACAGGGTGGGGGAAAACTGTTTTTT. Its protein product is CAWSTGQGGGKLFF. The rearrangement uses TRBV30 and TRBJ1-4; TRBD1 matches at 8 bases. CDR3 length: 14 amino acids. Germline V gives CDR1 GTSNPN, CDR2 SVGIG (reference sequence). The junction had 10 bases not matched to a gene; V was cut back by 3 bases and J by 10 bases.

The chain has TRBV6-5 and TRBJ1-1, with D perhaps TRBD1 (5 bases). With 0 bases removed from V and 6 bases from J, the gap between germline ends came to 8 bases. Germline V CDR1 and CDR2: MNHEY, SVGAGI. The CDR3 covers 13 residues. The CDR3 loop reads CASSYSSRAEAFF. CDR3 DNA: TGTGCCAGCAGTTACTCGTCCAGGGCTGAAGCTTTCTTT.

The rearrangement links TRBV25-1 to TRBJ2-1, with a possible D match to TRBD1 (5 bases). The CDR3 totals 15 residues. CDR1 and CDR2 from the germline V gene are MGHDK and SYGVNS. The V gene lost 1 base and the J gene lost 8 bases, with 15 bases spanning the gap. This CDR3 is CASSELLAGWDEQFF. CDR3 nucleotide sequence: TGTGCCAGCAGTGAATTATTGGCAGGGTGGGATGAGCAGTTCTTC.

CDR3 DNA sequence: TGTGCCAGCTCAACCAGCGAGGGCAATCAGCCCCAGCATTTT. It is translated as CASSTSEGNQPQHF. The V gene is TRBV18, the J gene TRBJ1-5; D is unresolved. The CDR3 extends over 14 amino acids. Trimming pared 5 bases from V and 2 bases from J, leaving 10 bases between. Germline lookup yields CDR1 KGHSH and CDR2 LQKENI.

This chain links TRBV7-2 with TRBJ2-7, with a weak D call TRBD1 (5 bases). Germline CDR1 and CDR2: SGHTA and FQGNSA. CDR3 size: 15 residues. V shed 4 bases and J shed 4 bases, with 17 bases lying between them. CDR3 protein: CASSSTAIGAYEQYF. The CDR3 region has the DNA TGTGCCAGCAGCTCCACCGCTATTGGGGCGTACGAGCAGTACTTC.

The V call is TRBV10-1, the J call TRBJ2-2, with D uncertain. The CDR3 is 13 amino acids. V was cut by 6 bases and J by 7 bases, with 12 bases left in between. Germline loops: CDR1 WNHNN, CDR2 SYGVQD (reference sequence). The CDR3 region has the DNA TGCGCCAGCAGCCGGTCCGGAGACGGGGAGCTGTTTTTT. Amino acids: CASSRSGDGELFF.

This sequence joins TRBV5-1 and TRBJ2-2; a possible D gene is TRBD2 (7 bases). Deletions cut 4 bases from V and 0 bases from J, with 13 bases between. From germline, CDR1 is SGHRS and CDR2 YFSETQ. This CDR3 is built from 16 residues. CDR3 region: CASSLGGGPNTGELFF. In DNA form, the CDR3 reads TGCGCCAGCAGCCTGGGAGGGGGGCCGAACACCGGGGAGCTGTTTTTT.

This CDR3 is CASSQDRGRGYGYTF. CDR3 DNA: TGCGCCAGCAGCCAAGACAGGGGGAGGGGTTATGGCTACACCTTC. The V and J genes are TRBV4-1 and TRBJ1-2; TRBD1 aligns across 7 bases. Germline V lookup: CDR1 MGHRA, CDR2 YSYEKL. V dropped 0 bases and J dropped 5; count of bases not matched to a gene: 6. The CDR3 is made up of 15 amino acids.

This clone was recorded once. The V and J genes are TRBV7-9 and TRBJ2-5; 7 bases agree with TRBD1. The CDR3 extends over 14 amino acids. Per the germline V gene, CDR1 is SEHNR and CDR2 is FQNEAQ (reference sequence). The V segment lost 4 bases and the J segment 7 bases; nucleotides outside the gene matches: 9. DNA for the CDR3: TGTGCCAGCAGCTCCACCGGGACAGAGGGGACCCAGTACTTC. It codes for CASSSTGTEGTQYF.

The chain is built from TRBV5-1 and TRBJ2-7; 10 bases are shared with TRBD2. CDR3 length equals 14 residues. The V gene's germline CDR1 is SGHRS and CDR2 YFSETQ. V lost 3 bases, J lost 5 bases, and 5 bases stayed unmatched. CDR3 residues: CASSSAGGPDEQYF. For the CDR3, the DNA is TGCGCCAGCAGCTCAGCGGGAGGGCCCGACGAGCAGTACTTC.

This clone ranks as medium-sized. The rearrangement joins TRBV27 to TRBJ2-1, with 15 bases lining up with TRBD2. V lost 5 bases and J lost 8; bases outside the gene matches: 10. The germline CDR1 and CDR2 sequences are MNHEY and SMNVEV (reference sequence). The CDR3 consists of 17 residues. The CDR3 spells CASSVDAGTSGRYEQFF. The CDR3 DNA reads as TGTGCCAGCAGTGTCGACGCCGGGACTAGCGGGAGGTATGAGCAGTTCTTC.

V is TRBV20-1 and J is TRBJ1-1; 7 bases agree with TRBD1. This CDR3 contains 11 residues. Looked up from germline, CDR1 is DFQATT and CDR2 is SNEGSKA (reference sequence). CDR3 DNA sequence: TGCAGAAGCAGGGGGGGGACTGAAGCTTTCTTT. This encodes CRSRGGTEAFF.

The chain carries TRBV7-2 and TRBJ1-2, with D perhaps matching TRBD1 (6 bases). This CDR3 has 13 amino acids. With 5 bases removed from V and 6 bases from J, the gap between germline ends came to 13 bases. Germline lookup yields CDR1 SGHTA and CDR2 FQGNSA. The CDR3 sequence: CASSTQGYDGYTF. For the CDR3, the DNA is TGTGCCAGCAGCACACAGGGTTATGATGGCTACACCTTC.

The rearrangement joins TRBV7-9 to TRBJ2-5; no firm D call. Germline assignment: CDR1 SEHNR and CDR2 FQNEAQ (reference sequence). The CDR3 has 15 residues. V shed 3 bases and J shed 1 base, with 12 bases lying between them. CDR3 in DNA: TGTGCCAGCAGCTTCTATAGCTCAGCCCAAGAGACCCAGTACTTC. It yields the protein CASSFYSSAQETQYF.

V is TRBV9 and J is TRBJ1-2; D is unresolved. The V end lost 5 bases, the J end lost 3 bases, and 11 bases lay between the germline ends. Germline loops: CDR1 SGDLS, CDR2 YYNGEE. This CDR3 has 13 amino acids. The CDR3 region has the DNA TGTGCCAGCAGTCCGGACGGACACTATGGCTACACCTTC. Amino acid sequence: CASSPDGHYGYTF.

The chain combines TRBV5-1 with TRBJ1-1; 8 positions agree with TRBD1. CDR3 length equals 13 residues. CDR1 is SGHRS, CDR2 YFSETQ, per germline. V was pared by 5 bases and J by 3 bases, with 3 bases of the junction left unmatched. CDR3 DNA: TGCGCCAGCAGGGCGACAGGGGACACTGAAGCTTTCTTT. Its protein product is CASRATGDTEAFF.

The rearrangement uses TRBV2 and TRBJ1-6, with D possibly being TRBD1 (6 bases). CDR1 is SNHLY and CDR2 is FYNNEI in the germline V gene. Trimming cost V 3 bases and J 3 bases, with 24 bases left between them. The CDR3 sequence is 20 residues long. CDR3: CASSDPPGQGSDGYNSPLHF. Written as DNA, the CDR3 is TGTGCCAGCAGTGACCCCCCTGGTCAGGGGAGTGATGGCTATAATTCACCCCTCCACTTT.

Only one count was recorded for this clone. The genes are TRBV7-3 and TRBJ2-7, with D tentatively TRBD2 (5 bases). Trimming left V 1 base short and J 4 bases short, with 8 bases between. Germline values: CDR1 SGHTA, CDR2 FQGTGA. The CDR3 covers 13 residues. DNA for the CDR3: TGTGCCAGCAGCTTAAATCCGGGGTACGAGCAGTACTTC. Translating it yields CASSLNPGYEQYF.

The CDR3 reads CASTDRGISNQPQHF. The CDR3 bases are TGTGCCAGCACCGACAGGGGGATAAGCAATCAGCCCCAGCATTTT. The chain employs TRBV2 and TRBJ1-5; 9 bases are a match to TRBD1. The CDR3 loop spans 15 amino acids. V dropped 7 bases and J dropped 1; count of bases not matched to a gene: 5. Germline loops: CDR1 SNHLY, CDR2 FYNNEI.

The V gene is TRBV18, the J gene TRBJ1-1; D unclear. Germline CDR1 is KGHSH and CDR2 is LQKENI. The CDR3 consists of 13 residues. Trimming pared 0 bases from V and 7 bases from J, leaving 9 bases between. The DNA for the CDR3 is TGTGCCAGCTCACCACCGAGCGTTGATGAAGCTTTCTTT. It encodes CASSPPSVDEAFF.

This chain joins TRBV10-3 and TRBJ1-2; D might be TRBD1 (6 bases). CDR1 and CDR2 (germline): ENHRY, SYGVKD. CDR3 length: 14 amino acids. Trimming pared 2 bases from V and 7 bases from J, leaving 14 bases between. The CDR3 coding sequence is TGTGCCATCAGTGAGACAGGACAGCAGGGTGGCTACACCTTC. It translates to CAISETGQQGGYTF.

The genes are TRBV7-9 and TRBJ1-1; D gene unclear. Trimming took off 7 bases at V and 0 bases at J, with 12 bases between the two ends. CDR3 size: 14 residues. Germline V gives CDR1 SEHNR, CDR2 FQNEAQ (reference sequence). The CDR3 region is CASKVSDMNTEAFF. The CDR3 region has the DNA TGTGCCAGCAAGGTGTCCGACATGAACACTGAAGCTTTCTTT.

This chain links TRBV4-2 with TRBJ2-7; the match to TRBD2 covers 13 bases. Losses at the gene ends were 2 bases for V and 5 bases for J; bases not matched to a gene: 3. The CDR3 consists of 15 residues. Germline assignment: CDR1 LGHNA and CDR2 YNFKEQ. CDR3 in DNA: TGTGCCAGCAGCCAACAAGGACTAGCGGGGGACGAGCAGTACTTC. Translated, it gives CASSQQGLAGDEQYF.